The next 2 T cell receptor beta chains were all read from a single sample in a study of T cells after yellow fever vaccination. In TCRdb, the 5' RACE reads were re-called with MiXCR into one record per CDR3 protein. The sample carries about 45,000 distinct CDR3 sequences, over 5.5% recorded once. The source was PBMCs, either bulk or a sorted T-cell subset (CD4+, CD8+, memory, or dextramer-sorted; not recorded which), collected 45 days after the yellow fever booster vaccination. The receptors shown here come from a man aged 25-45 years who received the YFV17D yellow fever vaccine.

There are a few counts of this clonotype. V gene TRBV5-4 combines with J gene TRBJ2-1; D is possibly TRBD2 (5 bases). The CDR3 totals 13 residues. With 6 bases removed from V and 4 bases from J, the gap between germline ends came to 11 bases. Germline-derived CDR1 and CDR2 are SGHNT and YYREEE (reference sequence). CDR3: CASTESGYNEQFF. The CDR3 DNA is TGTGCCAGCACCGAGAGCGGTTACAATGAGCAGTTCTTC.

This clonotype was seen ten or more times. The V and J genes are TRBV20-1 and TRBJ2-1, with D perhaps TRBD2 (6 bases). Between the trimmed V and J ends, which lost 3 bases and 0 bases, there was a span of 6 bases. The CDR3 totals 13 residues. Germline CDR1 and CDR2: DFQATT and SNEGSKA (reference sequence). In DNA form, the CDR3 reads TGCAGTGCTAGCGGGGGCTCCTACAATGAGCAGTTCTTC. Protein product: CSASGGSYNEQFF.